This T cell receptor (beta chain) comes out of a study of control samples from healthy donors and cancer patients. Using immunoSEQ multiplex PCR, the repertoire was profiled, and TCRdb retains in-frame clones only, with some absent. This sample has tens of thousands of clones, with around 85% found just once. After removal of 5 bases from V and 1 base from J, the junction contained 3 bases not matched to a gene. In germline, CDR1 is SQVTM, CDR2 ANQGSEA. The CDR3 has 13 residues. The sequence derives from a man aged 25 to 45 in good health. The chain carries TRBV29-1 and TRBJ2-3; 7 bases match TRBD2. Input material: blood. The CDR3 DNA sequence: TGCAGCGTTTTACGGGGGGGCACAGATACGCAGTATTTT. Its protein is CSVLRGGTDTQYF.